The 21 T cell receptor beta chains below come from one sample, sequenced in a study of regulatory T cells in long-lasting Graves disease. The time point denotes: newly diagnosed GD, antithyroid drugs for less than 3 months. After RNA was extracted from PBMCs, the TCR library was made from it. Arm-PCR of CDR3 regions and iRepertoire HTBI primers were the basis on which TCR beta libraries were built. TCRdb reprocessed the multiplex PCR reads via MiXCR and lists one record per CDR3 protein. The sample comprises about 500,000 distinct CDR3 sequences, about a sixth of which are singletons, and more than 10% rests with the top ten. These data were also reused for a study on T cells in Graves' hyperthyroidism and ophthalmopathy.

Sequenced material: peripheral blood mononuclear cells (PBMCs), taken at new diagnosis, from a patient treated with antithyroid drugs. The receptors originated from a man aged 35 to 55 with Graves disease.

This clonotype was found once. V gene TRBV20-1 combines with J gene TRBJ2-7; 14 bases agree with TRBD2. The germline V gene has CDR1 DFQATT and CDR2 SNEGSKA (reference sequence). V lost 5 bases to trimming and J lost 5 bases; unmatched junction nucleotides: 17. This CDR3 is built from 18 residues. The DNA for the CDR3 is TGCAGTGCTCCGGGGGACAGGGGGACTAGCGGGAGCCCCCACGAGCAGTACTTC. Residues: CSAPGDRGTSGSPHEQYF.

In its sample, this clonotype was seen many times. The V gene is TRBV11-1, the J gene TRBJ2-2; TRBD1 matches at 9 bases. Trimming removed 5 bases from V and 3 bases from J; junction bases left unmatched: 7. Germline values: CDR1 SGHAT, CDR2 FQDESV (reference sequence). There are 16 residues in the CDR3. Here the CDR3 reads CASSPGTGIYTGELFF. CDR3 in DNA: TGTGCCAGCAGCCCAGGGACAGGGATTTACACCGGGGAGCTGTTTTTT.

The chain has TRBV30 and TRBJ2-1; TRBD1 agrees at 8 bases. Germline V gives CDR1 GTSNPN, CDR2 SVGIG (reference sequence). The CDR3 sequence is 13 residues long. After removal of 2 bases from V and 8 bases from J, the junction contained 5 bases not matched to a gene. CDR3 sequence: CAWSPQGGYEQFF. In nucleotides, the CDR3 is TGTGCCTGGAGTCCACAGGGGGGATATGAGCAGTTCTTC.

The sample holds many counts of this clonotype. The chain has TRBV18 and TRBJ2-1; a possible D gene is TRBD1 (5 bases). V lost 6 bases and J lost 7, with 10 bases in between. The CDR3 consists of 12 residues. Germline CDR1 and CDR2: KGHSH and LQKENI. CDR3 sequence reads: CASSGRENEQFF. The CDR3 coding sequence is TGTGCCAGCTCCGGCAGGGAAAATGAGCAGTTCTTC.

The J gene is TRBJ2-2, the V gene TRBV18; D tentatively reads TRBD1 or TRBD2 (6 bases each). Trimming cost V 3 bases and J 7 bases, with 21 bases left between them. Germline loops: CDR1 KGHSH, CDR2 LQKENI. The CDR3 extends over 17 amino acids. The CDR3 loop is CASSPRPTGGANGELFF. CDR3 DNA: TGTGCCAGCTCACCCCGGCCAACCGGGGGCGCAAACGGGGAGCTGTTTTTT.

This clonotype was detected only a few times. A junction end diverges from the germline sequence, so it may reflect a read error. DNA for the CDR3: TGTGCCTGGACCACCCGGACAGGGGGAATTAACGAGCGGTACTTC. It codes for CAWTTRTGGINERYF. This chain connects TRBV30 to TRBJ2-7, with TRBD1 matching over 10 bases. This CDR3 is 15 amino acids long. From germline, CDR1 is GTSNPN and CDR2 SVGIG (reference sequence).

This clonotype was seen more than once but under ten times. CDR3 residues: CASSAGVLETQYF. The CDR3 DNA reads TGTGCCAGCTCAGCAGGGGTTCTAGAGACCCAGTACTTC. The V gene is TRBV18, the J gene TRBJ2-5; maybe TRBD1 (6 bases). Per germline, CDR1 KGHSH and CDR2 LQKENI. This CDR3 region has 13 residues. Trimming left V 5 bases short and J 4 bases short, with 11 bases between.

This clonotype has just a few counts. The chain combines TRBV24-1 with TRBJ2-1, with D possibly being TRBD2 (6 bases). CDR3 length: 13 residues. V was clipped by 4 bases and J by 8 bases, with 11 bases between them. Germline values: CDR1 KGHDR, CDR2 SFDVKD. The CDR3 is CATSEGGVHEQFF. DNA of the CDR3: TGTGCCACCAGTGAGGGCGGGGTACATGAGCAGTTCTTC.

This CDR3 is CASTPRGTGRSGELFF. CDR3 DNA: TGTGCCAGTACTCCCCGGGGGACAGGGAGGTCCGGGGAGCTGTTTTTT. This sequence joins TRBV19 and TRBJ2-2; 9 bases fit TRBD1. This CDR3 region has 16 residues. The trim removed 7 bases at V and 6 bases at J, leaving 12 bases unmatched. Looked up from germline, CDR1 is LNHDA and CDR2 is SQIVND (reference sequence). Together with reference TRBV19 and TRBJ2-2, the CDR3 gives the full variable domain: DGGITQSPKYLFRKEGQNVTLSCEQNLNHDAMYWYRQDPGQGLRLIYYSQIVNDFQKGDIAEGYSVSREKKESFPLTVTSAQKNPTAFYLCASTPRGTGRSGELFFGEGSRLTVL.

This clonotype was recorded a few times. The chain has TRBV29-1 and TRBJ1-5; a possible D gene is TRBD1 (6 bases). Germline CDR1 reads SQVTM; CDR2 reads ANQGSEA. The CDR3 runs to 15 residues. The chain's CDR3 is CRADRSPYSNQPQHF. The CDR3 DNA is TGCAGAGCCGACAGGAGCCCATATAGCAATCAGCCCCAGCATTTT.

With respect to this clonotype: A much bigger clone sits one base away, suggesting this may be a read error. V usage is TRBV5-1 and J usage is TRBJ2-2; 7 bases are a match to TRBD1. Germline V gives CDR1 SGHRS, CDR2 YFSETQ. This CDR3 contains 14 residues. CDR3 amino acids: CGSRQGTNTGELFF. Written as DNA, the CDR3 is TGCGGCAGCCGACAGGGAACGAACACCGGGGAGCTGTTTTTT.

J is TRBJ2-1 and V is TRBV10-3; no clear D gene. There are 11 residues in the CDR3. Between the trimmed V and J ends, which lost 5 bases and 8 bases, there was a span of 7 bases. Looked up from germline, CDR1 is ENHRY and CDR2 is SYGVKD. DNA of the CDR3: TGTGCCATCAGTTCTAGGGATGAGCAGTTCTTC. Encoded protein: CAISSRDEQFF.

CDR3 sequence (DNA): TGCAGTGCTAGAGAACTCTATGGCTACACCTTC. Amino acids: CSARELYGYTF. The J gene is TRBJ1-2, the V gene TRBV20-1; D gene unclear. This CDR3 is built from 11 residues. Trimming stripped 0 bases from V and 4 bases from J, with 3 bases between. Germline CDR1 is DFQATT and CDR2 is SNEGSKA (reference sequence).

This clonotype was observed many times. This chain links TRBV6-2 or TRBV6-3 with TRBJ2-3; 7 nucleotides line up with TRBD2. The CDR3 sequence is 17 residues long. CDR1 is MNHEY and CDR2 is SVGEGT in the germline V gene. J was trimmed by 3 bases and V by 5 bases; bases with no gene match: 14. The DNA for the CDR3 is TGTGCCAGCAGTCCAGGGCGGTGGGAGGGCCCTACAGATACGCAGTATTTT. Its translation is CASSPGRWEGPTDTQYF.

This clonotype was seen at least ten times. CDR3 residues: CSAPSDPGYNEQFF. In DNA, the CDR3 is TGCAGTGCACCTTCCGACCCGGGCTACAATGAGCAGTTCTTC. V usage is TRBV20-1 and J usage is TRBJ2-1, with no clear D. V dropped 6 bases and J dropped 3 bases, with 15 bases sitting between them. Germline loops: CDR1 DFQATT, CDR2 SNEGSKA (reference sequence). This CDR3 has 14 amino acids.

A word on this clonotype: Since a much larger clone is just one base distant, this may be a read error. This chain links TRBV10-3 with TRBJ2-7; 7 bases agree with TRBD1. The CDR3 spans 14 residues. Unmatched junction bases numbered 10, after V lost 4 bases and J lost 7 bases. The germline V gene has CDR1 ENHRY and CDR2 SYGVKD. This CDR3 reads CAISGRRGQYEQYF. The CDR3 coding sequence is TGTGCCATCAGTGGGCGTAGGGGGCAGTATGAGCAGTACTTC.

The CDR3 reads CASSYYSNQPQHF. Here the CDR3 DNA reads TGTGCCAGCAGTTATTATAGCAATCAGCCCCAGCATTTT. V gene TRBV6-2 or TRBV6-3 combines with J gene TRBJ1-5; D call uncertain. The length of the CDR3 is 13 residues. Germline V lookup: CDR1 MNHEY, CDR2 SVGEGT. Trimming shortened V by 3 bases and J by 0 bases, and 3 bases separated the two germline ends.

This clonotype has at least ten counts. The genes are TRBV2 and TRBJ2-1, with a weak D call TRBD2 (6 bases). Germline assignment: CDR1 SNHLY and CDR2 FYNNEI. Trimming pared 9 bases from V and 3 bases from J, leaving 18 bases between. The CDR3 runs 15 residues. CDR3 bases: TGTGCCAGTACTGGGGGACTCTCCGTCTACAATGAGCAGTTCTTC. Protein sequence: CASTGGLSVYNEQFF.

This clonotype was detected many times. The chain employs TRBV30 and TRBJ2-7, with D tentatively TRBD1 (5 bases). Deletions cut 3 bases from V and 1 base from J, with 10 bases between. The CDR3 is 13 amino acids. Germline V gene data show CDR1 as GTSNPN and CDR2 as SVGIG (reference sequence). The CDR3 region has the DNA TGTGCCTGGAGAATAACAGGATCCTACGAGCAGTACTTC. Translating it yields CAWRITGSYEQYF. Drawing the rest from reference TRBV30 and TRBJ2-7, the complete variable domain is SQTIHQWPATLVQPVGSPLSLECTVEGTSNPNLYWYRQAAGRGLQLLFYSVGIGQISSEVPQNLSASRPQDRQFILSSKKLLLSDSGFYLCAWRITGSYEQYFGPGTRLTVT.

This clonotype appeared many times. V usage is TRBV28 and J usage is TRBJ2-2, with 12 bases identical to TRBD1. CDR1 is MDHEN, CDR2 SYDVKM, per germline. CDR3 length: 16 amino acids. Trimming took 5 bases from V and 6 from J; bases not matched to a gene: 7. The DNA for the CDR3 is TGTGCCAGCAGTACACCGGGACAGGGGGCTGCCGGGGAGCTGTTTTTT. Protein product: CASSTPGQGAAGELFF.

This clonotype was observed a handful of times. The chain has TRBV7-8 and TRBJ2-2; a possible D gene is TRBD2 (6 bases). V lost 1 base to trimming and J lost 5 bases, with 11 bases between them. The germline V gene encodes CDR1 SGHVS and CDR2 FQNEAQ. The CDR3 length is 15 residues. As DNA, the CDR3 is TGTGCCAGCAGCTTAGGCGTGGGGGGAACCGGGGAGCTGTTTTTT. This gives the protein CASSLGVGGTGELFF.